The 21 T cell receptor beta chains listed next were all sequenced from one sample in a study of cytotoxic CD8 clonotypes in ibrutinib-treated CLL. Profiling relied on immunoSEQ multiplex PCR, and the TCRdb table lists in-frame clones only, not all of them. Found here are approximately 190,000 clones, roughly three quarters of them singletons; the top ten hold roughly an eighth. The sequenced sample was PBMCs, obtained after 12 months of ibrutinib treatment. These receptors originate from a human donor with chronic lymphocytic leukemia.

V usage is TRBV4-1 and J usage is TRBJ1-6, with 8 bases identical to TRBD1. The J segment lost 10 bases and the V segment lost 6 bases, leaving 5 bases of the junction unmatched. The CDR3 covers 13 residues. Germline V gene lookup returns CDR1 MGHRA and CDR2 YSYEKL. The CDR3 spells CASSLTGDSPLHF. The CDR3 coding sequence is TGCGCCAGCAGTCTGACAGGGGACTCACCCCTCCACTTT.

This clone was observed once. The rearrangement joins TRBV6-5 to TRBJ2-4, with D unclear. V was trimmed by 6 bases and J by 8 bases, leaving 17 bases between them. From germline, CDR1 is MNHEY and CDR2 SVGAGI. The CDR3 is made up of 14 amino acids. CDR3 DNA sequence: TGTGCCAGCAGCCCGGTCCCGTGGGCGCACATTCAGTACTTC. It specifies CASSPVPWAHIQYF.

This chain joins TRBV6-1 and TRBJ2-1, with 8 bases lining up with TRBD1. The V gene's germline CDR1 is MNHNS and CDR2 SASEGT. The CDR3 sequence is 14 residues long. The trim removed 2 bases at V and 8 bases at J, leaving 5 bases unmatched. The CDR3 here is CASSESQGAYEQFF. CDR3 DNA: TGTGCCAGCAGTGAAAGTCAGGGGGCCTATGAGCAGTTCTTC.

The chain has TRBV5-4 and TRBJ2-1; 7 bases align to TRBD1. The V segment lost 1 base and the J segment 3 bases; nucleotides outside the gene matches: 4. Germline CDR1 reads SGHNT; CDR2 reads YYREEE (reference sequence). The CDR3 has 15 amino acids. CDR3 sequence (DNA): TGTGCCAGCAGCTTGACAGGGGCGGTCTACAATGAGCAGTTCTTC. Translated: CASSLTGAVYNEQFF.

This chain connects TRBV27 to TRBJ2-7; 10 bases fit TRBD2. V gave up 4 bases and J gave up 7 bases; unmatched junction bases: 10. Germline V gene lookup returns CDR1 MNHEY and CDR2 SMNVEV (reference sequence). The CDR3 has 15 residues. Here the CDR3 reads CASSYIAGGRYEQYF. CDR3 bases: TGTGCCAGCAGTTACATAGCGGGAGGCAGGTATGAGCAGTACTTC.

The V gene is TRBV19, the J gene TRBJ1-6; 9 bases agree with TRBD1. The junction had 0 bases not matched to a gene; V was cut back by 5 bases and J by 7 bases. This CDR3 region has 13 residues. CDR1 and CDR2 (germline): LNHDA, SQIVND (reference sequence). The CDR3 is CASSGQGNSPLHF. CDR3 coding DNA: TGTGCCAGTAGTGGACAGGGGAATTCACCCCTCCACTTT.

This clone has a handful of counts. The chain links TRBV5-5 to TRBJ1-2; perhaps TRBD1 as D (5 bases). Trimming cost V 7 bases and J 6 bases, with 19 bases left between them. The germline V gene has CDR1 SGHKS and CDR2 YYEKEE (reference sequence). This CDR3 is built from 14 residues. CDR3 coding DNA: TGTGCCAGCGCCTTGGGTTATTTGGGGGATGGCTACACCTTC. Its translation: CASALGYLGDGYTF. Complete variable domain (other parts from reference TRBV5-5 and TRBJ1-2): DAGVTQSPTHLIKTRGQQVTLRCSPISGHKSVSWYQQVLGQGPQFIFQYYEKEERGRGNFPDRFSARQFPNYSSELNVNALLLGDSALYLCASALGYLGDGYTFGSGTRLTVV.

V gene TRBV5-1 combines with J gene TRBJ2-5; TRBD1 might be the D (6 bases). With the DNA end fitting TRBJ2-7 better, the J assignment may be wrong. In germline, CDR1 is SGHRS, CDR2 YFSETQ. This CDR3 has 13 amino acids. The CDR3 coding sequence is TGCGCCAGCAGCTCCCTACAGGGCTACGAGCAGTACTTC. Translated: CASSSLQGYEQYF.

This clone was found once. The chain combines TRBV27 with TRBJ2-1; 7 bases fit TRBD1. The CDR3 consists of 14 residues. Germline CDR1 is MNHEY and CDR2 is SMNVEV (reference sequence). V lost 5 bases to trimming and J lost 6 bases; unmatched junction nucleotides: 7. DNA for the CDR3: TGTGCCAGCAGTAAGCCCGCAGGGGGCAATGAGCAGTTCTTC. Translation: CASSKPAGGNEQFF.

Only one count was recorded for this clone. The V and J genes are TRBV19 and TRBJ2-7, with D unclear. Trimming took off 6 bases at V and 0 bases at J, with 6 bases between the two ends. Per the germline V gene, CDR1 is LNHDA and CDR2 is SQIVND (reference sequence). The CDR3 spans 12 residues. The CDR3 reads CASRTYSYEQYF. The CDR3 DNA follows: TGTGCCAGTAGGACTTACTCCTACGAGCAGTACTTC.

The chain links TRBV5-8 to TRBJ1-5; no clear D gene. The CDR3 totals 14 residues. Trimming left V 2 bases short and J 0 bases short, with 6 bases between. CDR1 and CDR2 from the germline V gene are SGHTS and YDEGEE. CDR3 amino acids: CASSLPFSNQPQHF. CDR3 sequence (DNA): TGTGCCAGCAGCTTACCTTTTAGCAATCAGCCCCAGCATTTT.

The chain has TRBV28 and TRBJ2-1, with D perhaps TRBD2 (6 bases). Per the germline V gene, CDR1 is MDHEN and CDR2 is SYDVKM. Trimming left V 6 bases short and J 0 bases short, with 9 bases between. CDR3 length: 14 amino acids. CDR3 in DNA: TGTGCCAGCAGGGCGGGAAACTCCTACAATGAGCAGTTCTTC. It specifies CASRAGNSYNEQFF.

The chain links TRBV15 to TRBJ2-1, with TRBD2 identical over 13 bases. The CDR3 length is 17 residues. Germline CDR1 LNHNV, CDR2 YYDKDF (reference sequence). Trimming removed 4 bases from V and 6 bases from J; junction bases left unmatched: 9. Written as DNA, the CDR3 is TGTGCCACCAGCACAAAGGGGACTAGCGGGATGCCCAATGAGCAGTTCTTC. This encodes CATSTKGTSGMPNEQFF. Full variable domain (rest looked up from reference TRBV15 and TRBJ2-1): DAMVIQNPRYQVTQFGKPVTLSCSQTLNHNVMYWYQQKSSQAPKLLFHYYDKDFNNEADTPDNFQSRRPNTSFCFLDIRSPGLGDTAMYLCATSTKGTSGMPNEQFFGPGTRLTVL.

The chain combines TRBV28 with TRBJ2-1; D remains ambiguous. The V end lost 8 bases, the J end lost 7 bases, and 9 bases lay between the germline ends. Germline V gene data show CDR1 as MDHEN and CDR2 as SYDVKM. This CDR3 is built from 11 residues. CDR3 amino acids: CASAFFNEQFF. The CDR3 DNA reads TGTGCCAGCGCCTTTTTTAATGAGCAGTTCTTC.

The chain's CDR3 is CAISDGLNNEQFF. The CDR3 coding sequence is TGTGCCATCAGTGACGGACTAAACAATGAGCAGTTCTTC. The rearrangement links TRBV10-3 to TRBJ2-1; TRBD2 is a possible D gene (6 bases). Per germline, CDR1 ENHRY and CDR2 SYGVKD. CDR3 length equals 13 residues. The V end lost 3 bases, the J end lost 5 bases, and 8 bases lay between the germline ends.

This clone was seen just once. The chain combines TRBV10-2 with TRBJ1-2; 10 bases are a match to TRBD1. This CDR3 is built from 15 residues. CDR1 is WSHSY, CDR2 SAAADI, per germline. Trimming at V came to 1 base and at J to 7 bases, leaving 6 bases not matched to a gene. The CDR3 spells CASSELTGGGGGYTF. The DNA of the CDR3 is TGCGCCAGCAGTGAGTTGACAGGGGGCGGAGGTGGCTACACCTTC.

The chain uses TRBV5-1 and TRBJ2-6, with D uncertain. V lost 6 bases and J lost 0, with 10 bases in between. Germline CDR1 and CDR2: SGHRS and YFSETQ. The CDR3 is 15 residues long. CDR3: CASNTASSGANVLTF. The DNA of the CDR3 is TGCGCCAGCAACACTGCGTCCTCTGGGGCCAACGTCCTGACTTTC. The full variable domain, in which reference TRBV5-1 and TRBJ2-6 provide the parts outside the CDR3, is KAGVTQTPRYLIKTRGQQVTLSCSPISGHRSVSWYQQTPGQGLQFLFEYFSETQRNKGNFPGRFSGRQFSNSRSEMNVSTLELGDSALYLCASNTASSGANVLTFGAGSRLTVL.

The V and J genes are TRBV11-2 and TRBJ2-1; 12 bases fit TRBD2. Germline trimming cut 5 bases from V and 5 bases from J; bases unmatched to any gene: 7. CDR3 length: 16 residues. CDR1 and CDR2 (germline): SGHAT, FQNNGV. Written as DNA, the CDR3 is TGTGCCAGCAGCCAGCGGCTAGCGGGGGGGAACAATGAGCAGTTCTTC. Translated: CASSQRLAGGNNEQFF.

The J gene is TRBJ1-1, the V gene TRBV27; a weak D match, TRBD1 (6 bases). The CDR3 sequence is 16 residues long. The ends were cut back, 3 bases at V and 4 bases at J, with 18 bases in the middle. The V gene's germline CDR1 is MNHEY and CDR2 SMNVEV (reference sequence). The DNA of the CDR3 is TGTGCCAGCAGTTTGTTGTTTCGGGGGCTTAGCACTGAAGCTTTCTTT. Translated, it gives CASSLLFRGLSTEAFF.

V is TRBV30 and J is TRBJ1-2; D gene unclear. The CDR3 is made up of 14 amino acids. Per the germline V gene, CDR1 is GTSNPN and CDR2 is SVGIG (reference sequence). V dropped 0 bases and J dropped 4 bases, with 12 bases sitting between them. The CDR3 reads CAWSVVRVGYGYTF. In DNA, the CDR3 is TGTGCCTGGAGTGTGGTGAGGGTGGGCTATGGCTACACCTTC. The whole variable domain, filled in from reference TRBV30 and TRBJ1-2, reads SQTIHQWPATLVQPVGSPLSLECTVEGTSNPNLYWYRQAAGRGLQLLFYSVGIGQISSEVPQNLSASRPQDRQFILSSKKLLLSDSGFYLCAWSVVRVGYGYTFGSGTRLTVV.

The chain is built from TRBV2 and TRBJ2-5; TRBD2 matches at 8 bases. Germline CDR1 and CDR2: SNHLY and FYNNEI. CDR3 length equals 15 residues. Trimming took 8 bases from V and 0 from J; bases not matched to a gene: 8. The CDR3 nucleotides read TGTGCCAGCCGCAGGGGCGGGGGGAACCAAGAGACCCAGTACTTC. Its translation: CASRRGGGNQETQYF.